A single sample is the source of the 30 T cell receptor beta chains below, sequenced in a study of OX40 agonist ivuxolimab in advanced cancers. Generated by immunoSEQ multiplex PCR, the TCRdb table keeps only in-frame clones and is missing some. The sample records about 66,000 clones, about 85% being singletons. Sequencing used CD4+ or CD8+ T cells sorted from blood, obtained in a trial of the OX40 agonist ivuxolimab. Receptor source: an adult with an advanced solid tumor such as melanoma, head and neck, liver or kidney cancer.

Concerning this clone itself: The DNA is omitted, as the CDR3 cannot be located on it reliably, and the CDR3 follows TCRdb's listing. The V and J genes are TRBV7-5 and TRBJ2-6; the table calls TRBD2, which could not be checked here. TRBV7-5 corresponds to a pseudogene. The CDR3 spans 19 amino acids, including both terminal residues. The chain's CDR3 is CARISGGGGVGRGANVLTF.

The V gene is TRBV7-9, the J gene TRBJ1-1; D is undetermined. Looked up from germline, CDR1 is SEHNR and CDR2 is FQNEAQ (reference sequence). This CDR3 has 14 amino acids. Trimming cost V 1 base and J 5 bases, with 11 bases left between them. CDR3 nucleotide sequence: TGTGCCAGCAGCTTAGTTCGAGCAAGTACTGAAGCTTTCTTT. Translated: CASSLVRASTEAFF.

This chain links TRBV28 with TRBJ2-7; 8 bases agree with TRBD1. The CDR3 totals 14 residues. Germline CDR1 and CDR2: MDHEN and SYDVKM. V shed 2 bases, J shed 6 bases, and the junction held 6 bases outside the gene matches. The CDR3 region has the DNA TGTGCCAGCAGTTTAAACAGGGGGTGGTTCGAGCAGTACTTC. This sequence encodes CASSLNRGWFEQYF.

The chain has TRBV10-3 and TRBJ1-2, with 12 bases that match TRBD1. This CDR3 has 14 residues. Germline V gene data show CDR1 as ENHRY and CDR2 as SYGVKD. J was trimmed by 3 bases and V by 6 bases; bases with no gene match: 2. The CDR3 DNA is TGTGCCATCAGGGGGACAGGGGGCGACTATGGCTACACCTTC. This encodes CAIRGTGGDYGYTF.

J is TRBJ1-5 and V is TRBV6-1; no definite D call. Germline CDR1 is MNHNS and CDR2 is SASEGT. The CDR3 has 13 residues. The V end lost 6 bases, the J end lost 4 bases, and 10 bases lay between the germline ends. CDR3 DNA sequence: TGTGCCAGCAGGACTACTGGTAATCAGCCCCAGCATTTT. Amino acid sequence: CASRTTGNQPQHF.

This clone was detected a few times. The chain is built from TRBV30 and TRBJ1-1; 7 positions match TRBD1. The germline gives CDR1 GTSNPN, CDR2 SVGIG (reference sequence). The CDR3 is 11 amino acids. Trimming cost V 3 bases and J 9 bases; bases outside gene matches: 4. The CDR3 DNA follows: TGTGCCTGGAGCTTGGGACAGAAAGCTTTCTTT. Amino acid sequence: CAWSLGQKAFF.

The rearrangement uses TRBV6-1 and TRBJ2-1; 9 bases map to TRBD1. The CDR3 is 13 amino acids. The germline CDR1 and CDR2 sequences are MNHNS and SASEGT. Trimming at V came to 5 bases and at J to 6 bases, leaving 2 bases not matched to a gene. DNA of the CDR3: TGTGCCAGCAGTCTGGACAGGGGCAATGAGCAGTTCTTC. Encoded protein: CASSLDRGNEQFF.

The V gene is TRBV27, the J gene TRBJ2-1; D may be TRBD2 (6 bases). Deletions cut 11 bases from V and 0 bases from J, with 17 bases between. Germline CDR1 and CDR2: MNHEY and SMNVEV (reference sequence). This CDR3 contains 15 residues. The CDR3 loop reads CAARGAGSSYNEQFF. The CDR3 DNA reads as TGTGCCGCGCGAGGGGCGGGATCCTCCTACAATGAGCAGTTCTTC.

In DNA, the CDR3 is TGTGCTAGTGGTTTGGTAGTGAAAGCTTTCTTT. Translation: CASGLVVKAFF. The gene calls are TRBV12-5 and TRBJ1-1; D ambiguous. The CDR3 has 11 residues. The V gene lost 0 bases and the J gene lost 9 bases, with 5 bases spanning the gap. CDR1 and CDR2 (germline): LGHNT, FRNRAP.

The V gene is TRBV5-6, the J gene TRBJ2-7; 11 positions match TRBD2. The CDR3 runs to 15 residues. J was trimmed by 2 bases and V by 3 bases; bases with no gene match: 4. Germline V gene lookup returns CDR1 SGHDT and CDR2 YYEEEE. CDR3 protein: CASSSVLAGAYEQYF. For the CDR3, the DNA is TGTGCCAGCAGCTCCGTACTAGCGGGAGCCTACGAGCAGTACTTC.

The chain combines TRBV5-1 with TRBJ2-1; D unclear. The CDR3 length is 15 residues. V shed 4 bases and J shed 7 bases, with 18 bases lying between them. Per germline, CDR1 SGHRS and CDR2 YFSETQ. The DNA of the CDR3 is TGCGCCAGCAGCCCGACCGGCCAGACGGCTAATGAGCAGTTCTTC. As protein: CASSPTGQTANEQFF.

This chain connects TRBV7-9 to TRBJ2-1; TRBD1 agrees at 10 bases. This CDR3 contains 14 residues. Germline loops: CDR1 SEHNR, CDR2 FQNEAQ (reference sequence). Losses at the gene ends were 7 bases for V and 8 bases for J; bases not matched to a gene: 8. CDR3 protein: CASNDRGLGDEQFF. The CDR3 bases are TGTGCCAGCAACGACAGGGGGCTAGGGGATGAGCAGTTCTTC.

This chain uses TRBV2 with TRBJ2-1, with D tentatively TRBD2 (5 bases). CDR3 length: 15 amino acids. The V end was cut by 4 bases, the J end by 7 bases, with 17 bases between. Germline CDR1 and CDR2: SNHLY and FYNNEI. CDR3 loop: CASSGLVGVENEQFF. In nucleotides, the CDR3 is TGTGCCAGCAGTGGACTTGTGGGAGTGGAGAATGAGCAGTTCTTC.

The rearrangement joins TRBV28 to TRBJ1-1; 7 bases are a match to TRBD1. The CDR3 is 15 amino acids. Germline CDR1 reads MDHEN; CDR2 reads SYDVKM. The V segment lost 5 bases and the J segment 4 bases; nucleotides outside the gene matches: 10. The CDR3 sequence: CASSLSNRGSTEAFF. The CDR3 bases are TGTGCCAGCAGTCTCTCAAACAGGGGTTCCACTGAAGCTTTCTTT.

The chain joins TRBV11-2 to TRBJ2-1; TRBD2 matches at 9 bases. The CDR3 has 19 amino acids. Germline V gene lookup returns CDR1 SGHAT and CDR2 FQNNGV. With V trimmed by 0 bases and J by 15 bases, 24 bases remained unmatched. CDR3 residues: CASSLDSPRISGRGGTLFF. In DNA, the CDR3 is TGTGCCAGCAGCTTAGATAGTCCCCGGATTAGCGGGAGAGGGGGGACTTTGTTCTTC.

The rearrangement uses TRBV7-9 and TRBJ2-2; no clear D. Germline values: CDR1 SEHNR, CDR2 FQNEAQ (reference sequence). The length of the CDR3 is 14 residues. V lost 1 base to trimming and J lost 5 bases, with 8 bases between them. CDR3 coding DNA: TGTGCCAGCAGCTTAGATCTTCATACCGGGGAGCTGTTTTTT. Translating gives CASSLDLHTGELFF.

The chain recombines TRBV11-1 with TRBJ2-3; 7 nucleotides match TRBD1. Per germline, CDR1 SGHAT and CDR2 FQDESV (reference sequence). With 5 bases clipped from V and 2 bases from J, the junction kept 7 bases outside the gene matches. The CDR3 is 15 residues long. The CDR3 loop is CASSLTGDTTDTQYF. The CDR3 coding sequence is TGTGCCAGCAGCCTCACAGGGGATACCACAGATACGCAGTATTTT.

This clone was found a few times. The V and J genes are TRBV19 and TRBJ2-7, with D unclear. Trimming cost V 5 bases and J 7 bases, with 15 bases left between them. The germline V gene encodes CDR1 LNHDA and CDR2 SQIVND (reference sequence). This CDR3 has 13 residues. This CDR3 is CASSGDHMGEQYF. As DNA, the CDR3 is TGTGCCAGTAGTGGTGATCATATGGGGGAGCAGTACTTC.

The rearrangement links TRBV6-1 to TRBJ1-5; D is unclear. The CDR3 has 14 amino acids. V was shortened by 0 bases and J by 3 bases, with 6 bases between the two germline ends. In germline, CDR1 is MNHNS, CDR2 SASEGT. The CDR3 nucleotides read TGTGCCAGCAGTGAAGCGTGGCTCAATCAGCCCCAGCATTTT. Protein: CASSEAWLNQPQHF.

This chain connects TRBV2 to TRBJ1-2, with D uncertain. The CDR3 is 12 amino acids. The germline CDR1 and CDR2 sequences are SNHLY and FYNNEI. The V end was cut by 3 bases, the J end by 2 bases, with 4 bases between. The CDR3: CASSDSNYGYTF. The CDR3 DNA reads TGTGCCAGCAGTGACAGCAACTATGGCTACACCTTC.

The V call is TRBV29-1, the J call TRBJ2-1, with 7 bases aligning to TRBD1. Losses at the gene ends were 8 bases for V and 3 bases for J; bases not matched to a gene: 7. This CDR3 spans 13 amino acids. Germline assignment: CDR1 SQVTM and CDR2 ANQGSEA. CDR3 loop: CSTGTALYNEQFF. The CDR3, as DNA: TGCAGCACCGGGACAGCGCTCTACAATGAGCAGTTCTTC.

CDR3 protein: CASSLAPLRGGKDEQYF. The CDR3 DNA follows: TGTGCCAGCAGCTTAGCCCCCTTGAGGGGGGGAAAAGACGAGCAGTACTTC. The chain recombines TRBV11-2 with TRBJ2-7; a possible D gene is TRBD2 (7 bases). Trimming shortened V by 1 base and J by 5 bases, and 21 bases separated the two germline ends. Germline loops: CDR1 SGHAT, CDR2 FQNNGV. The CDR3 spans 17 residues.

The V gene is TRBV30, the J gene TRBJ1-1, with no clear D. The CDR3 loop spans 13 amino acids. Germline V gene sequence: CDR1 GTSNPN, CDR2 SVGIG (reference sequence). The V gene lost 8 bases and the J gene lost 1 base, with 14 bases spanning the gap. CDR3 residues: CALGRHPNTEAFF. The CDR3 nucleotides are TGTGCCCTGGGAAGACATCCGAACACTGAAGCTTTCTTT.

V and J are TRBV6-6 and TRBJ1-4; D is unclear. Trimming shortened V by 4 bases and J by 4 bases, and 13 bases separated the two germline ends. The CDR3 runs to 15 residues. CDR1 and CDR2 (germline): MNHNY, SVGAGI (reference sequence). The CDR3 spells CASSSPGTNNEKLFF. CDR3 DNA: TGTGCCAGCAGTTCCCCGGGAACAAATAATGAAAAACTGTTTTTT.

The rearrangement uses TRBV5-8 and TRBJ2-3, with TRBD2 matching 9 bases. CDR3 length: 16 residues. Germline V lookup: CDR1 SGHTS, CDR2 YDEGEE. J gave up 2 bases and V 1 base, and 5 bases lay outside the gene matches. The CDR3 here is CASSLNLAGDTDTQYF. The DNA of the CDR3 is TGTGCCAGCAGCTTGAATTTAGCGGGAGACACAGATACGCAGTATTTT.

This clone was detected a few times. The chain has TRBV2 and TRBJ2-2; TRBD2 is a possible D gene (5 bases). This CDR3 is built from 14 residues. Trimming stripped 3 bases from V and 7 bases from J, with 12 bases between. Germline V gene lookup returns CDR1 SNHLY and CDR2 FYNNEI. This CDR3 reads CASSDSRDDGELFF. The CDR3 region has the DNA TGTGCCAGCAGTGACTCCCGGGATGACGGGGAGCTGTTTTTT.

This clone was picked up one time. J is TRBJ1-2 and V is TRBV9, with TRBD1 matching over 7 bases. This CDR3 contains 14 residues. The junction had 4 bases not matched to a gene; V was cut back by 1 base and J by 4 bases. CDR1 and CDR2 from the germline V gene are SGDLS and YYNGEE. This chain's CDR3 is CASSVSWDSYGYTF. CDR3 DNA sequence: TGTGCCAGCAGCGTAAGTTGGGACAGCTATGGCTACACCTTC.

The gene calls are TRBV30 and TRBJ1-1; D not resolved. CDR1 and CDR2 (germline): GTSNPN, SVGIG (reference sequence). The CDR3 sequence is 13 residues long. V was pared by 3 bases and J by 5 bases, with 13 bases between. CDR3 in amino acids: CAWSPGPGTEAFF. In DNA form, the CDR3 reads TGTGCCTGGAGCCCTGGACCCGGGACTGAAGCTTTCTTT.

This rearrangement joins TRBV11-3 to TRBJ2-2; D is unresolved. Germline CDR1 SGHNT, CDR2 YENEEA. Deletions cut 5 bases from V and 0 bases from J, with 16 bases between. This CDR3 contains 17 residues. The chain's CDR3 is CASSPKPGTANTGELFF. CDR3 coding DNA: TGTGCCAGCAGCCCGAAGCCCGGCACCGCGAACACCGGGGAGCTGTTTTTT.

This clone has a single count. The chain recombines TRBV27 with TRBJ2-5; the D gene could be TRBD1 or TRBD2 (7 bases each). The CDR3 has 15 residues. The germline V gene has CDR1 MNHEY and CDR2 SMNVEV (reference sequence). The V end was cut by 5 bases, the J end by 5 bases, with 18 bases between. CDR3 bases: TGTGCCAGCAGTCCGAGGGGGCGGGAGTACGAGACCCAGTACTTC. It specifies CASSPRGREYETQYF.